This T cell receptor (beta chain) was sequenced in a study of response to subunit inactivated influenza vaccine. Findings and limits, study-wide: The authors suggested that every seasonal influenza vaccination recruits few new T cells.

Germline-derived CDR1 and CDR2 are SGHTA and FQGNSA. The CDR3 runs 14 residues. The V end was cut by 0 bases, the J end by 5 bases, with 10 bases between. This clonotype was recorded a few times. Its antigen remains unidentified. Using its own MiXCR run on the RT-PCR reads, TCRdb lists one record per CDR3 protein. The data contain under 550,000 distinct CDR3 sequences, less than 10% of them singletons. This chain connects TRBV7-2 to TRBJ2-5, with D perhaps TRBD1 (6 bases). The sample here was PBMCs from blood, taken 23 months after vaccination. The receptor was isolated from a man aged 50 to 69 who received an inactivated influenza vaccine. The CDR3 bases are TGTGCCAGCAGCTTAGCGCTCGACAGGGAGACCCAGTACTTC. It is translated as CASSLALDRETQYF.